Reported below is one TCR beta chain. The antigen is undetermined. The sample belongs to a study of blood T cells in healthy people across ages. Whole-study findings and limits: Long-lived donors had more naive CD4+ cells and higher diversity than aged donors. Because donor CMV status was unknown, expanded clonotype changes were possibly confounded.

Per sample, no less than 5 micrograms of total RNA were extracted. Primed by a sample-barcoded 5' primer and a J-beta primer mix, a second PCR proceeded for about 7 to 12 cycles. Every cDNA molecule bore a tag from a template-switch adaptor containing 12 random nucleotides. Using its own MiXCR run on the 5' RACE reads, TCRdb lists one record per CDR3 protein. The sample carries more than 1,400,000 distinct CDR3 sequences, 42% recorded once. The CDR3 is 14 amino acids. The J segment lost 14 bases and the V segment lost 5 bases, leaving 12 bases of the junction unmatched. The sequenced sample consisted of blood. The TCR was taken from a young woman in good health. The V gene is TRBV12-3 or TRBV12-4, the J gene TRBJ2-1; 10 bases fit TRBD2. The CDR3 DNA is TGTGCCAGCAGTCAGGGAACTAGCGGGGTTCTGAAGTTCTTC. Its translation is CASSQGTSGVLKFF.